The rows below give T cell receptor beta chains drawn from one sample of a study of graft-versus-host responses after intestinal transplantation. Their cognate antigens are unknown. TCRdb keeps only in-frame clones here, not all; method: immunoSEQ multiplex PCR. The sample holds some 87,000 clones; just under 95% are singletons and the top ten take about 1%. Sequenced here: unstimulated CD8+ T cells sorted from spleen or lymph node cells, sampled before transplant. The receptors shown here come from a human donor who was the organ donor for an intestinal transplant. Each CDR3 is given with its conserved first and last residue. D genes are given only for firm matches. Only part of the rows carry a size: once, few, many, or a class if the clone is expanded.

d_gene	v_gene	j_gene	abundance	CDR3aa	CDR3nt
TRBD2	TRBV28	TRBJ2-7	NA	CASSRSGSGYEQYF	TGTGCCAGCAGTCGAAGCGGGAGTGGTTACGAGCAGTACTTC
TRBD1	TRBV5-6	TRBJ2-4	once	CASSRETGINIQYF	TGTGCCAGCAGCCGCGAGACAGGGATAAACATTCAGTACTTC
NA	TRBV28	TRBJ2-7	few	CASSSPPSTRGDYEQYF	TGTGCCAGCAGTTCCCCACCCTCGACTAGAGGGGACTACGAGCAGTACTTC
NA	TRBV9	TRBJ2-7	NA	CASSSRGEQYF	TGTGCCAGCAGCTCGCGAGGAGAGCAGTACTTC
TRBD1	TRBV5-1	TRBJ2-1	NA	CASSQGQRNFRDEQFF	TGCGCCAGCAGCCAGGGACAGCGCAACTTTCGAGATGAGCAGTTCTTC
TRBD2	TRBV6-6	TRBJ2-7	once	CASTASGASYEQYF	TGTGCCAGCACTGCGAGCGGGGCATCCTACGAGCAGTACTTC
NA	TRBV13	TRBJ1-2	once	CASSLGTDYGYTF	TGTGCCAGCAGCTTAGGGACAGACTATGGCTACACCTTC
TRBD2	TRBV9	TRBJ2-7	NA	CASSASSGSSYEQYF	TGTGCCAGCAGCGCCTCTAGCGGGAGCTCCTACGAGCAGTACTTC
NA	TRBV2	TRBJ2-2	NA	CASSDVRGPDTGELFF	TGTGCCAGCAGTGACGTCCGCGGGCCCGACACCGGGGAGCTGTTTTTT
TRBD1	TRBV30	TRBJ2-7	NA	CAWSGQGNYEQYF	TGTGCCTGGTCGGGACAGGGAAACTACGAGCAGTACTTC
TRBD1	TRBV6-1	TRBJ2-7	NA	CASSDLFLGQGAYEQYF	TGTGCCAGCAGTGACCTTTTCCTCGGACAGGGGGCCTACGAGCAGTACTTC
NA	TRBV6-4	TRBJ2-1	NA	CARREWGVYNEQFF	TGTGCCAGGAGGGAGTGGGGGGTCTACAATGAGCAGTTCTTC
NA	TRBV2	TRBJ2-7	NA	CASIGLHYEQYF	TGTGCCAGCATTGGACTTCACTACGAGCAGTACTTC
TRBD1	TRBV6-5	TRBJ1-1	NA	CASSWGTGGSAEAFF	TGTGCCAGCAGTTGGGGGACAGGTGGTTCGGCTGAAGCTTTCTTT
NA	TRBV5-4	TRBJ2-2	NA	CASSYRENTGELFF	TGTGCCAGCAGTTACAGGGAGAACACCGGGGAGCTGTTTTTT
TRBD1	TRBV7-9	TRBJ2-7	NA	CASSYRDSPYEQYF	TGTGCCAGCAGCTACCGGGACAGTCCCTACGAGCAGTACTTC
NA	TRBV6-5	TRBJ2-6	NA	CASSYTSGANVLTF	TGTGCCAGCAGTTATACTTCTGGGGCCAACGTCCTGACTTTC
TRBD2	TRBV9	TRBJ2-2	NA	CASSPKAGETGELFF	TGTGCCAGCAGCCCCAAGGCGGGGGAAACCGGGGAGCTGTTTTTT
NA	TRBV27	TRBJ1-1	few	CASGPGGPEAFF	TGTGCCAGCGGTCCTGGGGGCCCTGAAGCTTTCTTT
TRBD2	TRBV5-4	TRBJ2-7	NA	CASSLRLAGEGLGYEQYF	TGTGCCAGCAGCCTGCGACTAGCGGGAGAGGGCTTGGGCTACGAGCAGTACTTC
NA	TRBV16	TRBJ1-6	NA	CASSLYSFSYNSPLHF	TGTGCCAGCAGCCTTTACAGTTTTTCCTATAATTCACCCCTCCACTTT
NA	TRBV30	TRBJ2-1	NA	CAWSQVYNEQFF	TGTGCCTGGAGTCAGGTCTACAATGAGCAGTTCTTC
NA	TRBV4-3	TRBJ1-4	NA	CASSQDAGSRGEKLFF	TGCGCCAGCAGCCAAGATGCGGGATCCCGAGGTGAAAAACTGTTTTTT
NA	TRBV4-1	TRBJ2-5	NA	CASSQGGGAETQYF	TGCGCCAGCAGCCAGGGAGGGGGGGCAGAGACCCAGTACTTC
TRBD2	TRBV25-1	TRBJ2-1	NA	CASSATLASQFF	TGTGCCAGCAGTGCGACACTAGCGTCACAGTTCTTC
NA	TRBV7-6	TRBJ2-3	NA	CASSPLTTLGHTQYF	TGTGCCAGCAGCCCACTAACTACACTAGGTCACACGCAGTATTTT
NA	TRBV9	TRBJ1-2	NA	CASSKVGGRRGYTF	TGTGCCAGCAGCAAAGTGGGAGGCCGGAGGGGCTACACCTTC
TRBD2	TRBV30	TRBJ2-3	NA	CAWSVPASGGYRDTQYF	TGTGCCTGGAGTGTACCCGCTAGCGGGGGGTATAGAGATACGCAGTATTTT
TRBD1	TRBV27	TRBJ1-1	once	CASSPYRTGGNTEAFF	TGTGCCAGCAGTCCCTACCGGACAGGGGGCAATACTGAAGCTTTCTTT
TRBD1	TRBV14	TRBJ1-2	once	CASSQPGTGVLGGYTF	TGTGCCAGCAGCCAACCCGGGACAGGGGTATTGGGTGGCTACACCTTC
TRBD2	TRBV7-6	TRBJ2-5	NA	CASSPGLAGETQYF	TGTGCCAGCAGCCCCGGACTAGCCGGAGAGACCCAGTACTTC
NA	TRBV10-2	TRBJ2-5	few	CASSLRETQYF	TGCGCCAGCAGTTTGAGGGAGACCCAGTACTTC
TRBD2	TRBV27	TRBJ2-3	NA	CASSSTSGTTDTQYF	TGTGCCAGCAGTTCCACTAGCGGGACCACAGATACGCAGTATTTT
TRBD2	TRBV5-1	TRBJ2-1	NA	CASSLRGGNNEQFF	TGCGCCAGCAGCCTTCGCGGGGGGAACAATGAGCAGTTCTTC
NA	TRBV14	TRBJ2-1	NA	CASSFRDSFVSEQFF	TGTGCCAGCAGCTTCCGGGACTCCTTCGTTAGTGAGCAGTTCTTC
NA	TRBV5-4	TRBJ2-7	NA	CASSFPGSHYEQYF	TGTGCCAGCAGCTTTCCGGGATCCCACTACGAGCAGTACTTC
NA	TRBV5-4	TRBJ2-7	NA	CASSFGKGDYEQYF	TGTGCCAGCAGCTTCGGCAAAGGGGACTACGAGCAGTACTTC
NA	TRBV28	TRBJ2-5	NA	CASSLGVQETQYF	TGTGCCAGCAGTCTCGGGGTCCAAGAGACCCAGTACTTC
TRBD1	TRBV29-1	TRBJ2-7	NA	CSVGTGELLEQYF	TGCAGCGTCGGGACAGGGGAATTGTTAGAGCAGTACTTC
NA	TRBV29-1	TRBJ2-4	NA	CSAIGRLNIQYF	TGCAGCGCAATAGGCCGACTAAACATTCAGTACTTC
NA	TRBV14	TRBJ2-5	NA	CASSQFRGRAVETQYF	TGTGCCAGCAGCCAATTCCGGGGTCGGGCCGTAGAGACCCAGTACTTC
NA	TRBV27	TRBJ2-2	NA	CASREEGANGELFF	TGTGCCAGCAGGGAGGAGGGCGCGAACGGGGAGCTGTTTTTT
NA	TRBV7-3	TRBJ2-1	NA	CASSLRRGYNEQFF	TGTGCCAGCAGCTTGCGGCGGGGTTACAATGAGCAGTTCTTC
NA	TRBV10-3	TRBJ2-5	NA	CAISRQTTETQYF	TGTGCCATCAGCAGACAGACCACAGAGACCCAGTACTTC
TRBD1	TRBV5-1	TRBJ2-7	NA	CASSLGGTGDTEYF	TGCGCCAGCAGCTTGGGAGGGACAGGGGATACGGAGTACTTC
NA	TRBV27	TRBJ2-6	NA	CASSLRGPSGANVLTF	TGTGCCAGCAGTTTGCGGGGGCCCTCTGGGGCCAACGTCCTGACTTTC
NA	TRBV4-1	TRBJ2-1	NA	CASSQVWAGNEQFF	TGCGCCAGCAGCCAAGTCTGGGCAGGCAATGAGCAGTTCTTC